Shown below are 3 T cell receptor beta chains from a single sample sequenced in a study of shared clonotypes between healthy human individuals. Measured with immunoSEQ multiplex PCR; TCRdb has only the in-frame clones, and not every one. The repertoire consists of 400,000 to 600,000 clones, with roughly 77% occurring once and the leading ten covering roughly 13%. The sequenced material came from PBMCs. The source is a woman in her 40s in good health. Some clones in this sample may be carry-over from other donors' samples.

V and J are TRBV6-5 and TRBJ1-3; D is ambiguous. The length of the CDR3 is 13 residues. CDR1 is MNHEY and CDR2 is SVGAGI in the germline V gene. Trimming took 7 bases from V and 2 from J, leaving 9 bases between them. The CDR3 sequence: CASTRLAGNTIYF. DNA for the CDR3: TGTGCCAGCACCCGGCTGGCTGGAAACACCATATATTTT.

Written as DNA, the CDR3 is TGCGCCAGCAGCTTGGCGGGGAATAATGAAAAACTGTTTTTT. Translating it yields CASSLAGNNEKLFF. The chain uses TRBV5-1 and TRBJ1-4; D gene ambiguous. The CDR3 sequence is 14 residues long. Trimming pared 0 bases from V and 4 bases from J, leaving 7 bases between. Germline V lookup: CDR1 SGHRS, CDR2 YFSETQ. Together with reference TRBV5-1 and TRBJ1-4, the CDR3 gives the full variable domain: KAGVTQTPRYLIKTRGQQVTLSCSPISGHRSVSWYQQTPGQGLQFLFEYFSETQRNKGNFPGRFSGRQFSNSRSEMNVSTLELGDSALYLCASSLAGNNEKLFFGSGTQLSVL.

A single count supports this clone. The J gene is TRBJ1-4, the V gene TRBV2; 8 bases line up with TRBD1. This CDR3 has 13 residues. V shed 8 bases, J shed 7 bases, and the junction held 6 bases outside the gene matches. Germline CDR1 and CDR2: SNHLY and FYNNEI. CDR3 in amino acids: CASHRGRGEKLFF. CDR3 DNA: TGTGCCAGCCACAGGGGGAGGGGTGAAAAACTGTTTTTT.